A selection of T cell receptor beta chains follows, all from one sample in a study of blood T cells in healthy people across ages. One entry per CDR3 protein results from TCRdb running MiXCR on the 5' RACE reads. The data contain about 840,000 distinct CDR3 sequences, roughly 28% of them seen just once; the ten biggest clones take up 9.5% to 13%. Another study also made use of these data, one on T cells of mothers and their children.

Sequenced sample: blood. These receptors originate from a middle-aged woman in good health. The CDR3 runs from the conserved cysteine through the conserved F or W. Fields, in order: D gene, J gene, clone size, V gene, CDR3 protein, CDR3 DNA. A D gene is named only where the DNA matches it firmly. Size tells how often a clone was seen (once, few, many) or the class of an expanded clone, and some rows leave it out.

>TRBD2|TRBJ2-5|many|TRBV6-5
CASGVRLAGGETQYF
TGTGCCAGCGGCGTACGGCTAGCGGGGGGAGAGACCCAGTACTTC
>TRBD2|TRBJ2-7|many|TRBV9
CASSVDPGGYEQYF
TGTGCCAGCAGCGTAGACCCGGGGGGTTACGAGCAGTACTTC
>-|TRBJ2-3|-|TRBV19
CANSDLPGDTQYF
TGTGCCAATAGTGACCTACCAGGCGATACGCAGTATTTT
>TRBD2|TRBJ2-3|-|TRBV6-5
CASSYSSRSPGLAGGRTDTQYF
TGTGCCAGCAGTTACTCGAGCAGGTCCCCGGGACTAGCGGGGGGGCGGACAGATACGCAGTATTTT
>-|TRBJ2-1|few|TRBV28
CASQNPPQGWINNGQFF
TGTGCCAGCCAAAACCCTCCACAGGGTTGGATCAACAATGGGCAGTTCTTC
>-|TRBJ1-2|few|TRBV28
CAIRWDGGYTF
TGTGCCATCAGATGGGACGGCGGCTACACCTTC
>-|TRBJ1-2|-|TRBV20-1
CSALGTGYTRGYTF
TGCAGTGCCTTGGGGACGGGCTATACTAGAGGCTACACCTTC
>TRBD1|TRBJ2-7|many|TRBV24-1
CATSDSDRGSWGVEQYF
TGTGCCACCAGTGATTCGGACAGGGGGAGCTGGGGCGTCGAGCAGTACTTC
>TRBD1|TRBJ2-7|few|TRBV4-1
CASSQDRGGTYEQYF
TGCGCCAGCAGCCAGGACAGGGGGGGGACCTACGAGCAGTACTTC
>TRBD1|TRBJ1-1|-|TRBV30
CAWETGGGTEAFF
TGTGCCTGGGAAACAGGGGGGGGAACTGAAGCTTTCTTT
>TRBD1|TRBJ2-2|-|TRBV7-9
CASSSPDPGQGNTGELFF
TGTGCCAGCAGCTCCCCGGATCCGGGACAGGGAAACACCGGGGAGCTGTTTTTT
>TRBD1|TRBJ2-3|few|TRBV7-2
CASSFGTGADTQYF
TGTGCCAGCAGCTTTGGGACAGGTGCAGATACGCAGTATTTT
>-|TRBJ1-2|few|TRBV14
CASSQLPNYGYTF
TGTGCCAGCAGTCAACTCCCTAACTATGGCTACACCTTC
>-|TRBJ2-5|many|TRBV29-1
CSAAARERHQETQYF
TGCAGCGCCGCCGCCCGGGAACGTCACCAAGAGACCCAGTACTTC
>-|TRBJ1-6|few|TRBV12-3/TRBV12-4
CASSQDRKNSPLHF
TGTGCCAGCAGTCAAGACAGGAAGAATTCACCCCTCCACTTT
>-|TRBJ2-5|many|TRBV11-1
CASSLAAEVQETQYF
TGTGCCAGCAGCTTAGCGGCAGAGGTCCAAGAGACCCAGTACTTC
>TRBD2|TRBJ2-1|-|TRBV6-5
CASSNTGGSYNEQFF
TGTGCCAGCAGTAACACGGGGGGCTCCTACAATGAGCAGTTCTTC
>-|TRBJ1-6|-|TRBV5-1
CASSLALGGGSPLHF
TGCGCCAGCAGCTTAGCACTAGGGGGGGGTTCACCCCTCCACTTT
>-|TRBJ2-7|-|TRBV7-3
CASSSTLDSYEQYF
TGTGCCAGCAGCTCAACCTTGGATTCCTACGAGCAGTACTTC
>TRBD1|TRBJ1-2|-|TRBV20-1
CSAPGPGTGADGYTF
TGCAGTGCCCCAGGTCCCGGGACAGGAGCTGATGGCTACACCTTC
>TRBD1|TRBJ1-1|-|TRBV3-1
CASRNRDREKNTEAFF
TGTGCCAGCAGGAACCGGGACAGGGAGAAGAACACTGAAGCTTTCTTT
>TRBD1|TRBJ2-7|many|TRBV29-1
CSVAQDRGHPSYEQYF
TGCAGCGTTGCCCAGGACAGGGGGCATCCCTCCTACGAGCAGTACTTC
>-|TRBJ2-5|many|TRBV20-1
CSARDGWLPQETQYF
TGCAGTGCTAGAGATGGATGGCTCCCCCAAGAGACCCAGTACTTC
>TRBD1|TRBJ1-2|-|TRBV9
CANTGTGGTMDYGYTF
TGTGCCAACACCGGGACAGGGGGAACTATGGACTATGGCTACACCTTT
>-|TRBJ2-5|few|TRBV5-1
CASSLVAGSQETQYF
TGCGCCAGCAGCTTGGTTGCTGGGTCCCAAGAGACCCAGTACTTC
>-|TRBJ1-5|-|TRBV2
CASKENQGGQPQHF
TGTGCCAGCAAAGAAAATCAGGGAGGGCAGCCCCAGCATTTT
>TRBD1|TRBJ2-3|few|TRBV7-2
CASSPDRVEDTQYF
TGTGCCAGCAGCCCCGACAGGGTTGAAGATACGCAGTATTTT
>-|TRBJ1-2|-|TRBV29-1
CSAAGTNYGYTF
TGCAGCGCTGCTGGAACCAACTATGGCTACACCTTC
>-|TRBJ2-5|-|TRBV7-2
CASRPRGSHQGTQYF
TGTGCCAGCAGACCAAGGGGTAGCCACCAAGGGACCCAGTACTTC
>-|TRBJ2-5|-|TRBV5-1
CASSYFTGTQETQYF
TGCGCCAGCAGCTACTTTACCGGGACTCAAGAGACCCAGTACTTC
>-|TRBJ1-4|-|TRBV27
CASRATHPSTNEKLFF
TGTGCCAGCAGGGCGACACATCCTTCAACTAATGAAAAACTGTTTTTT
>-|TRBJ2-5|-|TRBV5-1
CASSWARGGGETQYF
TGCGCCAGCAGCTGGGCCAGGGGAGGCGGAGAGACCCAGTACTTC
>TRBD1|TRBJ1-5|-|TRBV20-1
CSADRGSGNQPQHF
TGCAGTGCTGACAGGGGATCGGGCAATCAGCCCCAGCATTTT
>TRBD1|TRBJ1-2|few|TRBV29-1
CSVEKGASGYTF
TGCAGCGTTGAAAAGGGGGCAAGTGGCTACACCTTC
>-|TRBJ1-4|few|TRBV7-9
CASSSQATNEKLFF
TGTGCCAGCAGCTCCCAGGCAACTAATGAAAAACTGTTTTTT
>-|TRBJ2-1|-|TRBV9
CASSDRAYNEQFF
TGTGCCAGCAGCGACAGAGCCTACAATGAGCAGTTCTTC
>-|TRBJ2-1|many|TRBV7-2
CASAQGRGAHNEQFF
TGTGCCAGCGCTCAGGGGAGAGGAGCTCACAATGAGCAGTTCTTC
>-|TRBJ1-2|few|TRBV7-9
CASSSDGLYNRPYGYTF
TGCGCCAGCAGCTCCGATGGGCTCTACAACCGCCCCTATGGCTACACCTTC
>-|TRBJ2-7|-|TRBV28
CDSSLRIYEQYF
TGTGACAGCAGTTTAAGGATCTACGAGCAGTACTTC
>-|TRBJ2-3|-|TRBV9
CASSPRIGLPTDTQYF
TGTGCCAGCAGCCCCCGCATCGGACTACCCACAGATACGCAGTATTTT
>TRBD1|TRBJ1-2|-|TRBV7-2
CASQRDSPYGYTF
TGTGCCAGCCAAAGGGACAGCCCTTATGGCTACACCTTC
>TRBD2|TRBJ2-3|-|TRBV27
CASSWVAGADTQYF
TGTGCCAGCAGTTGGGTAGCGGGGGCAGATACGCAGTATTTT
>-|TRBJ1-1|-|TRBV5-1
CASSFNIGGYTEAFF
TGCGCCAGCAGCTTTAACATTGGAGGCTACACTGAAGCTTTCTTT